The rows below give T cell receptor beta chains drawn from one sample of a study of cytomegalovirus exposure and HLA in healthy donors. Sequenced by immunoSEQ multiplex PCR; TCRdb stores in-frame clones only, minus some. The sample lists about 36,000 clones, approximately 70% occurring once. Sequenced sample: PBMCs. The source of these receptors is a man aged 25 to 40 in good health and CMV-seronegative. The CDR3 runs from the conserved cysteine through the conserved F or W. Size values are once, few and many counts, or a class for expanded clones, and some rows have none.

v_gene	len	j_gene	abundance	CDR3aa
TRBV5-4	17	TRBJ2-3	-	CASSFFQGRASTDTQYF
TRBV5-8	15	TRBJ2-7	-	CASSHHGTESYEQYF
TRBV6-6	15	TRBJ2-7	-	CASSYPPGQTYEQYF
TRBV29-1	18	TRBJ2-7	-	CSVVKGLAGEGSSYEQYF
TRBV2	15	TRBJ2-2	-	CASLASGANTGELFF
TRBV15	13	TRBJ1-6	-	CATSINPGSPLHF
TRBV29-1	13	TRBJ2-7	-	CSVGQGEDGEQYF
TRBV18	13	TRBJ1-1	once	CASSQDRTRQAFF
TRBV5-1	14	TRBJ1-2	-	CASSLARVDYGYTF
TRBV19	14	TRBJ1-1	few	CASSRDTMNTEAFF
TRBV7-2	13	TRBJ1-2	-	CASSLDTSRGYTF
TRBV4-1	15	TRBJ2-1	few	CASSQAGQGYHEQFF
TRBV4-1	15	TRBJ1-1	once	CASSPGRGSDTEAFF
TRBV10-2	14	TRBJ2-2	few	CASRATEFTGELFF
TRBV2	18	TRBJ2-6	few	CASSRDRGFLSGANVLTF
TRBV7-2	13	TRBJ2-5	-	CASSQDSWETQYF
TRBV29-1	12	TRBJ1-1	-	CRGQGTNTEAFF
TRBV5-1	15	TRBJ2-1	-	CASSLADSNYNEQFF
TRBV29-1	12	TRBJ2-7	-	CSAGLTRYEQYF
TRBV21-1	15	TRBJ2-7	few	CASKPSPSDTYEQYF
TRBV4-2	18	TRBJ2-3	-	CASSQASGGRSSTDTQYF
TRBV9	14	TRBJ1-1	-	CASTRQGGGTEAFF
TRBV4-2	16	TRBJ2-4	once	CASSQEGRGPKNIQYF
TRBV21-1	15	TRBJ2-6	-	CASRTGSPGANVLTF
TRBV7-9	14	TRBJ1-1	-	CASSLGAPNTEAFF
TRBV5-4	14	TRBJ1-4	once	CASSRQGVGEKLFF
TRBV4-2	13	TRBJ2-4	-	CASSQVTKNIQYF